The rows below give T cell receptor beta chains drawn from one sample of a study of glioma-infiltrating T cells after dendritic cell vaccination. Sequencing used immunoSEQ multiplex PCR; TCRdb keeps in-frame clones, though not all of them. The sample has roughly 80,000 clones, about nine tenths seen once. This sample comprised blood, obtained after dendritic cell vaccination. These receptors originate from a human donor with glioblastoma. Both conserved end residues are part of each CDR3. The order of the fields is D gene, clone size, J gene, V gene, CDR3 protein, CDR3 DNA. A D gene is named only where the DNA matches it firmly. Some rows have no size entry. The others give once, few or many, or a class for an expanded clone.

d_call: TRBD1; clone_size: -; j_call: TRBJ1-2; v_call: TRBV7-8; cdr3_aa: CASSQRQGRFYGYTF; cdr3_nt: TGTGCCAGCAGCCAAAGACAGGGTCGTTTCTATGGCTACACCTTC
d_call: -; clone_size: -; j_call: TRBJ2-7; v_call: TRBV10-3; cdr3_aa: CAISGNSGYEQYF; cdr3_nt: TGTGCCATCAGTGGAAATAGCGGCTACGAGCAGTACTTC
d_call: -; clone_size: once; j_call: TRBJ2-1; v_call: TRBV30; cdr3_aa: CAWMSRDFQFF; cdr3_nt: TGTGCCTGGATGTCCAGGGATTTTCAGTTCTTC
d_call: -; clone_size: -; j_call: TRBJ2-1; v_call: TRBV5-1; cdr3_aa: CASSNGRTAGPDNEQFF; cdr3_nt: TGCGCCAGCAGCAATGGGAGGACTGCGGGGCCCGACAATGAGCAGTTCTTC
d_call: TRBD1; clone_size: -; j_call: TRBJ1-4; v_call: TRBV5-6; cdr3_aa: CASSPVGTGNEKLFF; cdr3_nt: TGTGCCAGCAGCCCGGTCGGGACAGGTAATGAAAAACTGTTTTTT
d_call: -; clone_size: -; j_call: TRBJ1-1; v_call: TRBV6-5; cdr3_aa: CASSYGSPSEAFF; cdr3_nt: TGTGCCAGCAGTTACGGGAGCCCTAGTGAAGCTTTCTTT
d_call: -; clone_size: -; j_call: TRBJ1-2; v_call: TRBV30; cdr3_aa: CAWSASYGYTF; cdr3_nt: TGTGCCTGGAGTGCCAGTTATGGCTACACCTTC
d_call: TRBD1; clone_size: -; j_call: TRBJ1-1; v_call: TRBV19; cdr3_aa: CASSIAPGQGGHQAFF; cdr3_nt: TGTGCCAGTAGTATAGCCCCGGGACAGGGCGGCCACCAAGCTTTCTTT
d_call: -; clone_size: once; j_call: TRBJ2-5; v_call: TRBV7-2; cdr3_aa: CASSLAGQGTKTQYF; cdr3_nt: TGTGCCAGCAGCTTAGCCGGGCAGGGAACAAAGACCCAGTACTTC
d_call: TRBD1; clone_size: -; j_call: TRBJ1-5; v_call: TRBV18; cdr3_aa: CASSPGQPDLRPQHF; cdr3_nt: TGTGCCAGCTCACCGGGACAGCCCGACTTAAGGCCCCAGCATTTT
d_call: -; clone_size: -; j_call: TRBJ2-1; v_call: TRBV7-9; cdr3_aa: CASSFSAAGEQFF; cdr3_nt: TGTGCCAGCAGCTTTTCGGCTGCAGGTGAGCAGTTCTTC
d_call: -; clone_size: -; j_call: TRBJ1-3; v_call: TRBV30; cdr3_aa: CAWNEGIDGNTIYF; cdr3_nt: TGTGCCTGGAACGAGGGTATCGATGGAAACACCATATATTTT
d_call: -; clone_size: -; j_call: TRBJ1-5; v_call: TRBV12-5; cdr3_aa: CASGLVRVRGGNQPQHF; cdr3_nt: TGTGCTAGTGGTTTGGTACGTGTTCGGGGGGGTAATCAGCCCCAGCATTTT
d_call: -; clone_size: once; j_call: TRBJ2-7; v_call: TRBV30; cdr3_aa: CAWSVQGLIQYF; cdr3_nt: TGTGCCTGGAGTGTACAAGGACTAATCCAGTACTTC
d_call: TRBD1; clone_size: once; j_call: TRBJ2-7; v_call: TRBV25-1; cdr3_aa: CASMGDSRTYEQYF; cdr3_nt: TGTGCCAGCATGGGGGACAGTCGAACCTACGAGCAGTACTTC
d_call: -; clone_size: -; j_call: TRBJ2-3; v_call: TRBV11-3; cdr3_aa: CASSRGTELSTDTQYF; cdr3_nt: TGTGCCAGCAGTCGGGGGACAGAACTAAGCACAGATACGCAGTATTTT
d_call: TRBD2; clone_size: -; j_call: TRBJ2-3; v_call: TRBV5-4; cdr3_aa: CASSLDQGGTDTQYF; cdr3_nt: TGTGCCAGCAGCTTGGATCAGGGAGGGACAGATACGCAGTATTTT
d_call: -; clone_size: -; j_call: TRBJ2-3; v_call: TRBV4-1; cdr3_aa: CASSQGTTLEDTQYF; cdr3_nt: TGCGCCAGCAGCCAAGGGACTACCTTGGAAGATACGCAGTATTTT
d_call: -; clone_size: -; j_call: TRBJ2-7; v_call: TRBV12-5; cdr3_aa: CASGPNYEQYF; cdr3_nt: TGTGCTAGTGGCCCCAACTACGAGCAGTACTTC
d_call: -; clone_size: -; j_call: TRBJ2-4; v_call: TRBV19; cdr3_aa: CALRGFRTVAKNIQYF; cdr3_nt: TGTGCCCTAAGGGGTTTTCGGACAGTAGCCAAAAACATTCAGTACTTC
d_call: TRBD1; clone_size: -; j_call: TRBJ2-3; v_call: TRBV5-1; cdr3_aa: CASSLYQGAADTQYF; cdr3_nt: TGCGCCAGCAGCTTGTATCAGGGGGCAGCAGATACGCAGTATTTT
d_call: -; clone_size: -; j_call: TRBJ2-5; v_call: TRBV11-3; cdr3_aa: CASSYGPETQYF; cdr3_nt: TGTGCCAGCAGCTATGGCCCGGAGACCCAGTACTTC
d_call: TRBD1; clone_size: once; j_call: TRBJ1-2; v_call: TRBV11-2; cdr3_aa: CASSPTGGYGYTF; cdr3_nt: TGTGCCAGCAGCCCGACAGGGGGCTATGGCTACACCTTC
d_call: -; clone_size: -; j_call: TRBJ2-7; v_call: TRBV7-9; cdr3_aa: CASSLGEIYEQYF; cdr3_nt: TGTGCCAGCAGCTTGGGAGAAATCTACGAGCAGTACTTC
d_call: -; clone_size: -; j_call: TRBJ1-4; v_call: TRBV5-1; cdr3_aa: CASSQGTTATNEKLFF; cdr3_nt: TGCGCCAGCAGCCAGGGAACGACCGCAACTAATGAAAAACTGTTTTTT
d_call: -; clone_size: -; j_call: TRBJ2-2; v_call: TRBV5-6; cdr3_aa: CASSLRASGLPAVTGELFF; cdr3_nt: TGTGCCAGCAGCTTGCGGGCCTCGGGACTCCCTGCAGTCACCGGGGAGCTGTTTTTT
d_call: -; clone_size: -; j_call: TRBJ1-2; v_call: TRBV7-2; cdr3_aa: CASSSGGYTF; cdr3_nt: TGTGCCAGCAGCTCGGGGGGCTACACCTTC
d_call: TRBD2; clone_size: -; j_call: TRBJ2-1; v_call: TRBV7-7; cdr3_aa: CASSPTSGRANEQFF; cdr3_nt: TGTGCTAGCAGCCCTACTAGCGGGAGAGCAAATGAGCAGTTCTTC
d_call: TRBD1; clone_size: -; j_call: TRBJ2-2; v_call: TRBV6-5; cdr3_aa: CASSSLDRETGELFF; cdr3_nt: TGTGCCAGCAGCAGCCTGGACAGGGAAACCGGGGAGCTGTTTTTT
d_call: TRBD2; clone_size: -; j_call: TRBJ2-7; v_call: TRBV7-2; cdr3_aa: CASSLGGRQSYEQYF; cdr3_nt: TGTGCCAGCAGCTTAGGCGGGAGGCAATCCTACGAGCAGTACTTC
d_call: TRBD2; clone_size: -; j_call: TRBJ2-7; v_call: TRBV5-5; cdr3_aa: CASSPAWGGSYEQYF; cdr3_nt: TGTGCCAGCAGCCCCGCCTGGGGGGGATCCTACGAGCAGTACTTC
d_call: -; clone_size: once; j_call: TRBJ2-3; v_call: TRBV30; cdr3_aa: CAWRLTGAPDTQYF; cdr3_nt: TGTGCCTGGAGACTTACGGGAGCCCCAGATACGCAGTATTTT
d_call: -; clone_size: -; j_call: TRBJ2-1; v_call: TRBV7-2; cdr3_aa: CASSFAGISYNEQFF; cdr3_nt: TGTGCCAGCAGCTTCGCGGGGATCTCCTACAATGAGCAGTTCTTC
d_call: -; clone_size: -; j_call: TRBJ1-4; v_call: TRBV7-9; cdr3_aa: CASSLRAGAMVELFF; cdr3_nt: TGTGCCAGCAGCTTGAGGGCAGGCGCAATGGTGGAACTGTTTTTT
d_call: TRBD2; clone_size: few; j_call: TRBJ2-7; v_call: TRBV6-6; cdr3_aa: CASSPIGLAGDHEQYF; cdr3_nt: TGTGCCAGCAGTCCGATCGGACTAGCGGGGGATCACGAGCAGTACTTC
d_call: TRBD1; clone_size: -; j_call: TRBJ1-3; v_call: TRBV7-9; cdr3_aa: CASSGTAGNTIYF; cdr3_nt: TGTGCCAGCAGTGGGACAGCTGGAAACACCATATATTTT
d_call: TRBD1; clone_size: -; j_call: TRBJ2-3; v_call: TRBV19; cdr3_aa: CASTSPPGQASTDTQYF; cdr3_nt: TGTGCCAGTACCTCCCCCCCCGGACAGGCTAGCACAGATACGCAGTATTTT
d_call: TRBD2; clone_size: once; j_call: TRBJ2-7; v_call: TRBV19; cdr3_aa: CASSTRLAGDSYEQYF; cdr3_nt: TGTGCCAGTAGTACTCGACTAGCGGGGGACTCCTACGAGCAGTACTTC
d_call: -; clone_size: -; j_call: TRBJ2-2; v_call: TRBV5-1; cdr3_aa: CASSLAGTGELFF; cdr3_nt: TGCGCCAGCAGCTTGGCAGGAACCGGGGAGCTGTTTTTT